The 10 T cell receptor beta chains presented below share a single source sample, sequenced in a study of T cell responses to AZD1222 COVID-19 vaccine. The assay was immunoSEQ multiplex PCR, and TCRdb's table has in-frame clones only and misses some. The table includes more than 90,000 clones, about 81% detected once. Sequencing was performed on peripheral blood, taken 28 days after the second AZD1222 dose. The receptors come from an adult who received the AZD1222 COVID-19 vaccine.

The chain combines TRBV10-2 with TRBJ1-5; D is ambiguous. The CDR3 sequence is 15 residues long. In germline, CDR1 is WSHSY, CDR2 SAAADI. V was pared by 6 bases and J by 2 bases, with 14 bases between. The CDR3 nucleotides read TGCGCCAGCAGCCCCGCGGGGAATGGCAATCAGCCCCAGCATTTT. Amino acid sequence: CASSPAGNGNQPQHF.

CDR3 sequence (DNA): TGTGCCAGCGAGGGTTCCACGGGGTCACCCCTCCACTTT. Encoded protein: CASEGSTGSPLHF. The chain links TRBV6-6 to TRBJ1-6; D gene uncertain. The CDR3 runs 13 residues. The V end was cut by 8 bases, the J end by 10 bases, with 15 bases between. Germline V gene sequence: CDR1 MNHNY, CDR2 SVGAGI (reference sequence).

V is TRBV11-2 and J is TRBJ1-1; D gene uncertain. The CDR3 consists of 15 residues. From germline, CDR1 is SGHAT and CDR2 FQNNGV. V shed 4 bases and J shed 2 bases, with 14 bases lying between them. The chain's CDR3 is CASSSPLLYNTEAFF. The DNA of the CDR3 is TGTGCCAGCAGCTCCCCCCTCCTTTATAACACTGAAGCTTTCTTT.

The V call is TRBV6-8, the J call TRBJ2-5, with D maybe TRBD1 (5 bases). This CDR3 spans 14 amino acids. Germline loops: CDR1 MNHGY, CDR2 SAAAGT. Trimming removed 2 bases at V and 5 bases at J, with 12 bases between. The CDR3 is CASSYIRVRETQYF. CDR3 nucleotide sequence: TGTGCCAGCAGTTACATCAGGGTAAGGGAGACCCAGTACTTC.

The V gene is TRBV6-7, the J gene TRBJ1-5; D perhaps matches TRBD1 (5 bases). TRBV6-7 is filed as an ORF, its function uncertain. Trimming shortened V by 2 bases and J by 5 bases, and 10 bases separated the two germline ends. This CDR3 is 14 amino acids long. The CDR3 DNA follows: TGTGCCAGCAGTTACAAAGGGGATCATCAGCCCCAGCATTTT. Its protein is CASSYKGDHQPQHF.

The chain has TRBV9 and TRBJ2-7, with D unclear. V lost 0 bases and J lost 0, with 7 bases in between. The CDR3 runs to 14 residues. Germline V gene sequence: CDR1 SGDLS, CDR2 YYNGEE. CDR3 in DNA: TGTGCCAGCAGCGTAGGGTCGAGCTCCTACGAGCAGTACTTC. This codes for CASSVGSSSYEQYF.

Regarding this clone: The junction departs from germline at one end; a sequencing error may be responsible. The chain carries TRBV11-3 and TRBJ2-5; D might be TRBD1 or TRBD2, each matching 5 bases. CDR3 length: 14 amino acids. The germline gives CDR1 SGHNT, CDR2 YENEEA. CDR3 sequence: CATSSGRGLETQYF. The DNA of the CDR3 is TGTGCCACCAGCTCCGGCCGGGGCCTGGAGACCCAGTACTTC.

The CDR3 here is CASLVGTEFFLGYTF. The DNA of the CDR3 is TGTGCCAGCCTGGTGGGGACAGAATTCTTTTTGGGCTACACCTTC. This chain uses TRBV5-6 with TRBJ1-2; 7 positions agree with TRBD1. Germline V gives CDR1 SGHDT, CDR2 YYEEEE. This CDR3 is built from 15 residues. J was trimmed by 8 bases and V by 7 bases; bases with no gene match: 17. The whole variable domain, remainder taken from reference TRBV5-6 and TRBJ1-2, is DAGVTQSPTHLIKTRGQQVTLRCSPKSGHDTVSWYQQALGQGPQFIFQYYEEEERQRGNFPDRFSGHQFPNYSSELNVNALLLGDSALYLCASLVGTEFFLGYTFGSGTRLTVV.

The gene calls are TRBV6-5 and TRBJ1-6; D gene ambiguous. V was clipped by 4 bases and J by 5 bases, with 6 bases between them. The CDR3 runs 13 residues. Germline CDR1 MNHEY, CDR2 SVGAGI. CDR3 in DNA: TGTGCCAGCAGTTTGGTAGATAATTCACCCCTCCACTTT. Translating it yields CASSLVDNSPLHF.

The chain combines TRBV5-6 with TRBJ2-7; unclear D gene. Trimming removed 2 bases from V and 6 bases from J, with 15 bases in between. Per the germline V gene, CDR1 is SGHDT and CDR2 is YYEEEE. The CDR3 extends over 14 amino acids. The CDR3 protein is CASSFGRPPREQYF. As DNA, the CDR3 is TGTGCCAGCAGCTTTGGCAGACCTCCCCGCGAGCAGTACTTC.